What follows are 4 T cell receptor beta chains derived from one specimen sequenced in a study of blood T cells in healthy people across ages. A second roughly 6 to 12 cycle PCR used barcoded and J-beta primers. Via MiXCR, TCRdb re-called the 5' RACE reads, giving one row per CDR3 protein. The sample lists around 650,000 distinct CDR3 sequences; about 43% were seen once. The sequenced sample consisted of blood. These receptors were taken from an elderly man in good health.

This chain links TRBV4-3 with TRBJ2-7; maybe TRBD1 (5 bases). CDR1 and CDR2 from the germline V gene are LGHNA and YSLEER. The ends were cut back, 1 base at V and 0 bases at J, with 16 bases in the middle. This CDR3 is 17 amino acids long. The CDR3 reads CASSQVITGPLSYEQYF. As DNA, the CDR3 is TGCGCCAGCAGCCAAGTAATTACAGGACCCCTCTCCTACGAGCAGTACTTC.

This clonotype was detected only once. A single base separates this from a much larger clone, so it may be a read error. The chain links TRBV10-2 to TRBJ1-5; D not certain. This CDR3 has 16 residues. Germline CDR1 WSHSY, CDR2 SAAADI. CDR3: CVSSEFVDTSNQPQHF. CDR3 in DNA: TGCGTCAGCAGTGAGTTCGTCGATACTAGCAATCAGCCCCAGCATTTT.

For the CDR3, the DNA is TGCGCCAGCAGCCAAGACCAGGGGACAGGGGGCAACGAGCAGTACTTC. It specifies CASSQDQGTGGNEQYF. The chain combines TRBV4-3 with TRBJ2-7; 12 positions match TRBD1. Trimming took 0 bases from V and 5 from J; bases not matched to a gene: 5. The CDR3 contains 16 residues. CDR1 is LGHNA, CDR2 YSLEER, per germline.

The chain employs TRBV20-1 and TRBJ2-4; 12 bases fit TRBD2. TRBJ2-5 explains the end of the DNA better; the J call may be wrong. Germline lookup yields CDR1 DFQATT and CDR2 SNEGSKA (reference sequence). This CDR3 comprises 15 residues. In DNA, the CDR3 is TGCAGTGCAACGAGGACTAGCGGGAACGGAGGGACCCAGTACTTC. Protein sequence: CSATRTSGNGGTQYF.